This passage covers 14 T cell receptor beta chains from one sample sequenced in a study of T cells in Graves' hyperthyroidism and ophthalmopathy. RNA transcripts served as the template for amplifying TCR beta CDR3 regions. When the TCR CDR3 underwent first-round RT-PCR, the HTBI primer set was used. TCRdb passed the multiplex PCR reads through MiXCR, listing each CDR3 protein once. The sample holds more than 500,000 distinct CDR3 sequences, around 15% seen once. The sample comprised blood. The receptor set was obtained from a woman aged 40 to 50 with Graves' hyperthyroidism.

This clonotype turned up a few times. This chain connects TRBV25-1 to TRBJ2-5, with D possibly being TRBD1 (6 bases). CDR3 length equals 15 residues. Germline-derived CDR1 and CDR2 are MGHDK and SYGVNS. Trimming cost V 4 bases and J 2 bases, with 14 bases left between them. CDR3 loop: CASSALRDTQETQYF. The CDR3 DNA reads TGTGCCAGCAGTGCCCTTCGGGACACACAAGAGACCCAGTACTTC.

This clonotype was found a few times. The chain links TRBV6-1 to TRBJ2-2; D might be TRBD2 (5 bases). Germline V gene lookup returns CDR1 MNHNS and CDR2 SASEGT. Deletions cut 2 bases from V and 0 bases from J, with 7 bases between. The CDR3 consists of 15 residues. CDR3 protein: CASSEHGANTGELFF. CDR3 nucleotide sequence: TGTGCCAGCAGTGAACACGGGGCGAACACCGGGGAGCTGTTTTTT.

This clonotype came up a few times. The chain employs TRBV27 and TRBJ2-6; D is unresolved. The CDR3 has 12 amino acids. V dropped 11 bases and J dropped 3 bases, with 8 bases sitting between them. Germline-derived CDR1 and CDR2 are MNHEY and SMNVEV (reference sequence). CDR3 sequence (DNA): TGTGCCTCACGGTATGGGGCCAACGTCCTGACTTTC. Translation: CASRYGANVLTF.

V gene TRBV30 combines with J gene TRBJ1-6, with a tentative D call TRBD1 (5 bases). From germline, CDR1 is GTSNPN and CDR2 SVGIG (reference sequence). CDR3 length equals 14 residues. With 0 bases removed from V and 6 bases from J, the gap between germline ends came to 9 bases. CDR3 residues: CAWSVGPVNSPLHF. CDR3 sequence (DNA): TGTGCCTGGAGTGTGGGGCCAGTTAATTCACCCCTCCACTTT.

In this sample, this clonotype turned up a few times. The chain has TRBV30 and TRBJ2-3; maybe TRBD1 (6 bases). Germline V gene data show CDR1 as GTSNPN and CDR2 as SVGIG (reference sequence). The CDR3 length is 14 residues. Trimming shortened V by 1 base and J by 2 bases, and 10 bases separated the two germline ends. The CDR3 DNA reads as TGTGCCTGGAGTGCAACAGGGAACACAGATACGCAGTATTTT. Translated, it gives CAWSATGNTDTQYF.

This clonotype was recorded a few times. This chain joins TRBV20-1 and TRBJ1-5; 7 bases are shared with TRBD1. Germline V gene lookup returns CDR1 DFQATT and CDR2 SNEGSKA (reference sequence). V trimming: 1 base; J trimming: 2 bases; junction bases outside the gene matches: 2. This CDR3 comprises 14 residues. The CDR3 region has the DNA TGCAGTGCTAGAGTTACAGGGGGCAATCAGCCCCAGCATTTT. Protein product: CSARVTGGNQPQHF.

This clonotype came up a few times. V gene TRBV19 combines with J gene TRBJ1-5; D gene unclear. The CDR3 loop spans 14 amino acids. The germline V and J ends were trimmed by 5 bases and 6 bases, with 14 bases remaining between them. Germline CDR1 is LNHDA and CDR2 is SQIVND (reference sequence). The CDR3 loop is CASSRSWEGQPQHF. The CDR3 DNA sequence: TGTGCCAGTAGTCGAAGTTGGGAAGGTCAGCCCCAGCATTTT.

This sequence joins TRBV24-1 and TRBJ1-5; tentatively, D is TRBD1 (5 bases). There are 13 residues in the CDR3. V was pared by 3 bases and J by 5 bases, with 7 bases between. Germline V CDR1 and CDR2: KGHDR, SFDVKD. Written as DNA, the CDR3 is TGTGCCACCAGTGATGGGACTTATCAGCCCCAGCATTTT. Translation: CATSDGTYQPQHF.

The table lists this clonotype with many counts. The DNA for the CDR3 is TGCGCCAGCAGCTTCCGGTTCGAAGTCAATGATGAGCAGTTCTTC. The encoded protein is CASSFRFEVNDEQFF. J is TRBJ2-1 and V is TRBV5-1; the D is unclear. The CDR3 length is 15 residues. CDR1 is SGHRS, CDR2 YFSETQ, per germline. Trimming pared 2 bases from V and 8 bases from J, leaving 17 bases between.

This clonotype has a count of ten or more. This chain connects TRBV28 to TRBJ1-1; tentatively, D is TRBD1 (5 bases). Germline V gene sequence: CDR1 MDHEN, CDR2 SYDVKM. The CDR3 has 15 amino acids. V was trimmed by 5 bases and J by 5 bases, leaving 18 bases between them. CDR3 nucleotide sequence: TGTGCCAGCAGTCCCCGGGAGGGGATGTCAACTGAAGCTTTCTTT. This sequence encodes CASSPREGMSTEAFF.

This clonotype was seen more than once but under ten times. Possible read error: a much larger clone is one base away. J is TRBJ2-5 and V is TRBV20-1, with 7 bases matching TRBD2. This CDR3 has 14 residues. Germline CDR1 DFQATT, CDR2 SNEGSKA (reference sequence). V gave up 8 bases and J gave up 7 bases; unmatched junction bases: 16. CDR3 sequence (DNA): TGCAGTCTTCAAATCGACTGGGGGGGAACGACCCAGTACTTC. It encodes CSLQIDWGGTTQYF.

This clonotype showed up many times. V gene TRBV28 combines with J gene TRBJ1-1, with D tentatively TRBD1 (6 bases). The CDR3 is 15 amino acids. V was pared by 6 bases and J by 6 bases, with 20 bases between. Germline assignment: CDR1 MDHEN and CDR2 SYDVKM. The CDR3 DNA sequence: TGTGCCAGCAGCCCTCCCCGGGGGCGCGGCTCTGAAGCTTTCTTT. Its translation: CASSPPRGRGSEAFF.

This clonotype was found a few times. The chain links TRBV18 to TRBJ2-2; D remains ambiguous. CDR1 and CDR2 from the germline V gene are KGHSH and LQKENI. Trimming shortened V by 5 bases and J by 1 base, and 20 bases separated the two germline ends. The CDR3 is 18 amino acids. The CDR3 DNA reads as TGTGCCAGCTCAAAAGCCGTCGTGCAGGTTTGGAACACCGGGGAGCTGTTTTTT. Translated: CASSKAVVQVWNTGELFF.

This clonotype has a count of ten or more. The chain links TRBV30 to TRBJ2-3; D is perhaps TRBD2 (7 bases). Trimming removed 0 bases at V and 0 bases at J, with 13 bases between. The germline V gene encodes CDR1 GTSNPN and CDR2 SVGIG (reference sequence). This CDR3 contains 16 residues. As DNA, the CDR3 is TGTGCCTGGAGTGTAGGAGGGGGGGGCAGCACAGATACGCAGTATTTT. Its protein product is CAWSVGGGGSTDTQYF.